The rows below give T cell receptor beta chains drawn from one sample of a study of blood T cell repertoires in COVID-19. Only in-frame clones appear in the TCRdb table, and some are missing; sequencing was by immunoSEQ multiplex PCR. There are some 490,000 clones in the sample; over 75% occur only once, and more than 3% lies in the top ten. Sequencing was done on a sample of peripheral blood. The source of these receptors is a human donor in a cohort sampled during active COVID-19. Both conserved end residues are part of each CDR3.

V	J	CDR3
TRBV6-1	TRBJ2-7	CASSESYFAGSYEQYF
TRBV24-1	TRBJ2-1	CATSDPSGTPYNEQFF
TRBV12-3/TRBV12-4	TRBJ2-1	CASIMRNEQFF
TRBV5-4	TRBJ1-2	CASSLPTAGYTF
TRBV4-1	TRBJ2-5	CASSQLGLEVETQYF
TRBV9	TRBJ2-7	CASSVAGDEQYF
TRBV28	TRBJ1-1	CASTRDWGAFF
TRBV3-1/TRBV3-2	TRBJ2-5	CASSLIGGSPKETQYF
TRBV5-4	TRBJ2-7	CASSLAGTRTYEQYF
TRBV5-6	TRBJ1-2	CASSPGQGALHVDGYTF
TRBV30	TRBJ2-1	CAWSRGGREYYNEQFF
TRBV4-1	TRBJ2-1	CASSHDWLSSYNEQFF
TRBV7-7	TRBJ2-7	CASSLPTGDFSYEQYF
TRBV6-1	TRBJ1-5	CASSAREPATYNQPQHF
TRBV18	TRBJ2-5	CASSPLGLAVQETQYF
TRBV12-5	TRBJ1-5	CASGLVQRGNQPQHF
TRBV28	TRBJ1-2	CASSFPQGPRNYGYTF
TRBV5-8	TRBJ1-4	CASSLGRGSEKLFF
TRBV20-1	TRBJ2-2	CSASLVPKPGELFF
TRBV2	TRBJ2-7	CASTLLGLAGDEQYF
TRBV3-1/TRBV3-2	TRBJ1-4	CASSPSGGLRELFF
TRBV30	TRBJ2-3	CAWSGTGDTQYF
TRBV5-8	TRBJ1-2	CASSWSTVDPYGYTF
TRBV4-3	TRBJ1-5	CASSQEGSSNQPQHF
TRBV28	TRBJ1-2	CASSPLPTGQGGYTF
TRBV25-1	TRBJ2-5	CASSASSARETQYF
TRBV4-1	TRBJ1-5	CASSQGPRTGGNQPQHF
TRBV30	TRBJ1-3	CAWTFAGILGPGPGNTIYF
TRBV28	TRBJ1-4	CASSSAWTGSSEKLFF
TRBV6-2/TRBV6-3	TRBJ2-7	CASSYSGGREQYF
TRBV24-1	TRBJ2-2	CATSDVRGQGNTGELFF
TRBV6-5	TRBJ2-7	CASRGQAYEQYF
TRBV29-1	TRBJ2-2	CSVTFQGTGELFF
TRBV7-8	TRBJ1-2	CASLPSRVANYGYTF
TRBV6-5	TRBJ2-5	CASSSIGRTGQETQYF
TRBV19	TRBJ2-3	CASSTRRDSLRDTQYF
TRBV10-1	TRBJ2-3	CASRPGRRLDTDTQYF
TRBV3-1/TRBV3-2	TRBJ1-2	CASSQDHTYYGYTF
TRBV11-2	TRBJ1-1	CASSSLTGWNTEAFF
TRBV7-3	TRBJ2-3	CASRRTSGTDTQYF
TRBV7-3	TRBJ2-3	CASAGGAKDTQYF
TRBV3-1/TRBV3-2	TRBJ2-1	CASSQGPWASSEQFF
TRBV27	TRBJ1-1	CASGRTANTEAFF
TRBV4-1	TRBJ2-5	CASSQDMTSLGQETQYF
TRBV7-9	TRBJ1-1	CASRSTGEAFF
TRBV15	TRBJ2-7	CATSGTGKLYEQYF
TRBV7-2	TRBJ2-1	CASSISGGISFNEQFF
TRBV4-1	TRBJ2-1	CASSQERGDGWYNEQFF
TRBV25-1	TRBJ1-1	CASSGLGQGNTEAFF
TRBV11-3	TRBJ2-1	CASSQLGGGRGGEQFF
TRBV5-5	TRBJ2-1	CASSALTGGSTEQFF
TRBV19	TRBJ1-4	CASSQTGIGEKLFF